The clone carrying this TCR beta chain showed up just a few times. This CDR3 has 14 residues. CDR1 and CDR2 from the germline V gene are SGDLS and YYNGEE. Trimming removed 10 bases from V and 3 bases from J, with 18 bases in between. What was amplified from RNA transcripts were TCR beta CDR3 regions. A set of HTBI primers served as the primers for a first-round RT-PCR of the TCR CDR3. TCRdb called the multiplex PCR reads again in MiXCR, with one record for every CDR3 protein. The table has fewer than 900,000 distinct CDR3 sequences, around 17% seen once. These data belong to a study of T cells in Graves' hyperthyroidism and ophthalmopathy. No ophthalmopathy progression within 18 months constituted stable Graves' hyperthyroidism.

The rearrangement joins TRBV9 to TRBJ2-3; D assignment may be TRBD1 or TRBD2 (6 bases each). Sequenced material: blood. This TCR was sampled from a man younger than 35 with Graves' hyperthyroidism. The CDR3 loop is CASSGAGLTDTQYF. CDR3 nucleotides: TGTGCCTCCTCGGGGGCGGGATTAACAGATACGCAGTATTTT. Based on the CDR3 plus reference TRBV9 and TRBJ2-3, the full variable domain is DSGVTQTPKHLITATGQRVTLRCSPRSGDLSVYWYQQSLDQGLQFLIQYYNGEERAKGNILERFSAQQFPDLHSELNLSSLELGDSALYFCASSGAGLTDTQYFGPGTRLTVL.